This is a list of T cell receptor beta chains from one sample in a study of Ad26.COV2.S vaccination and SARS-CoV-2 variants. Assay used: immunoSEQ multiplex PCR; TCRdb lists only in-frame clones, some missing. The sample has hundreds of thousands of clones, 75% to 90% seen once. The sample consisted of peripheral blood, taken in a trial of Ad26.COV2.S vaccine versus placebo. The receptors here all came from a person aged 18-60 years who received the Ad26.COV2.S COVID-19 vaccine or a placebo. CDR3s include the opening cysteine and the closing phenylalanine or tryptophan. A D gene is named only where the DNA matches it firmly. Expanded clones get a size class; other rows say once, few or many, or leave the size out.

j_call cdr3_length d_call v_call clone_size cdr3_nt cdr3_aa
TRBJ1-5 14 TRBD1 TRBV5-6 NA TGTGCCAGCAGCCTAGGGACAGGGGTTAGGCCCCAGCATTTT CASSLGTGVRPQHF
TRBJ2-3 13 NA TRBV30 NA TGTGCCTGGAGTGCCCCAGACACAGATACGCAGTATTTT CAWSAPDTDTQYF
TRBJ1-3 17 NA TRBV18 NA TGTGCCAGCTCACCACCGGGACCACAAGGGGCTGGAAACACCATATATTTT CASSPPGPQGAGNTIYF
TRBJ2-5 14 TRBD1 TRBV10-3 NA TGTGCCATCAGTGGTACAGGGGGTGCCGAGACCCAGTACTTC CAISGTGGAETQYF
TRBJ1-2 15 NA TRBV3-1/TRBV3-2 NA TGTGCCAGCAGCCAAGAGGTGGGGACCCGCTATGGCTACACCTTC CASSQEVGTRYGYTF
TRBJ1-1 13 NA TRBV12-3/TRBV12-4 NA TGTGCCAGTACGGGGGGGATCTACACTGAAGCTTTCTTT CASTGGIYTEAFF
TRBJ2-1 14 NA TRBV6-5 once TGTGCCAGCAGTTACTCAGCAGGGCGCAATGAGCAGTTCTTC CASSYSAGRNEQFF
TRBJ1-5 16 NA TRBV28 NA TGTGCCAGCAGTTTATGGACTCTCGGGGGCAATCAGCCCCAGCATTTT CASSLWTLGGNQPQHF
TRBJ2-1 15 TRBD2 TRBV7-8 NA TGTGCCAGCAGCCCGACTAGCGGTTTTTACAATGAGCAGTTCTTC CASSPTSGFYNEQFF
TRBJ2-4 18 TRBD1 TRBV4-1 NA TGCGCCAGCAGCCAAGCGGGACAGGGGCCTTTAGCCAAAAACATTCAGTACTTC CASSQAGQGPLAKNIQYF
TRBJ1-1 16 NA TRBV5-6 NA TGTGCCAGCAGTAACCTCTCCCCAGGGATCAGCACTGAAGCTTTCTTT CASSNLSPGISTEAFF
TRBJ1-2 12 NA TRBV13 NA TGTGCCAGCAGCTTTACGGATAATGGCTACACCTTC CASSFTDNGYTF
TRBJ2-7 15 TRBD2 TRBV29-1 once TGCAGCGTTGAAGATCCGCGCGGGGGGGCGCGGGAGCAGTACTTC CSVEDPRGGAREQYF
TRBJ1-1 13 NA TRBV30 few TGTGCCTGGAGCAAGTGGGAAAACACTGAAGCTTTCTTT CAWSKWENTEAFF
TRBJ1-2 13 NA TRBV6-2/TRBV6-3 once TGTGCCAGCAGTCCCATGGGCGGCTATGGCTACACCTTC CASSPMGGYGYTF
TRBJ1-1 14 NA TRBV4-2 NA TGTGCCAGCAGCCAAGATGGGGGGATGGCTGAAGCTTTCTTT CASSQDGGMAEAFF
TRBJ2-7 14 NA TRBV5-1 NA TGCGCCAGCAGCTTACCTGACACCATCTACGAGCAGTACTTC CASSLPDTIYEQYF
TRBJ2-1 14 NA TRBV5-6 once TGTGCCAGCAGCTTGGCCGGGAGCAACAATGAGCAGTTCTTC CASSLAGSNNEQFF
TRBJ2-4 16 TRBD1 TRBV7-2 NA TGTGCCAGCAGCTTAGCGCCCCGGACAGGGAGAAACATTCAGTACTTC CASSLAPRTGRNIQYF
TRBJ2-2 15 TRBD1 TRBV5-1 NA TGCGCCAGCAACCCGGACAGGCTTAACACCGGGGAGCTGTTTTTT CASNPDRLNTGELFF
TRBJ2-1 14 NA TRBV24-1 NA TGTGCCACCAGTGATCTCCGGGGGGCTGATGAGCAGTTCTTC CATSDLRGADEQFF
TRBJ1-1 13 NA TRBV18 NA TGTGCCAGCTCACCCGACCCCGAGACTGAAGCTTTCTTT CASSPDPETEAFF
TRBJ2-1 12 NA TRBV7-6 NA TGTGCCAGCAGCTTAGGACAGCTAGAGCAGTTCTTC CASSLGQLEQFF
TRBJ1-2 17 TRBD1 TRBV7-9 once TGTGCCAGCAGCTTAGAAGGGGGCACTCCCGCTAACTATGGCTACACCTTC CASSLEGGTPANYGYTF
TRBJ1-3 16 NA TRBV9 NA TGTGCCAGCAGCCCTCGGGACGCCAACTCTGGAAACACCATATATTTT CASSPRDANSGNTIYF
TRBJ2-1 12 TRBD2 TRBV2 NA TGTGCCAGTCTAGCGGGAGCGGGTGAGCAGTTCTTC CASLAGAGEQFF
TRBJ2-5 15 NA TRBV7-9 NA TGTGCCAGCAGCTTAGGGCTCGGGAAAGGAGAGACCCAGTACTTC CASSLGLGKGETQYF
TRBJ1-2 14 NA TRBV7-9 NA TGTGCCAGCAGCTTAGGGACAGCGACCTATGGCTACACCTTC CASSLGTATYGYTF
TRBJ2-5 16 NA TRBV5-1 once TGCGCCAGCGGCGACCCGGGCCGCGGGGTCGGGGAGACCCAGTACTTC CASGDPGRGVGETQYF
TRBJ1-2 12 NA TRBV19 NA TGTGCCAGTAGTATGGACATCTATGGCTACACCTTC CASSMDIYGYTF
TRBJ2-7 15 NA TRBV10-3 NA TGTGCCATCAGTGAGAGGCAGGCTATTTCTTACGAGCAGTACTTC CAISERQAISYEQYF
TRBJ2-1 14 NA TRBV28 once TGTGCCAGCAGTTTATGGGGACCGAGCAATGAGCAGTTCTTC CASSLWGPSNEQFF
TRBJ1-1 13 NA TRBV9 NA TGTGCCAGCAGCGGCAGGACGAACACTGAAGCTTTCTTT CASSGRTNTEAFF
TRBJ1-6 16 NA TRBV5-1 NA TGCGCCAGCAGCTGGTCTGGGGGGGAAATTGATTCACCCCTCCACTTT CASSWSGGEIDSPLHF
TRBJ2-3 15 NA TRBV6-5 NA TGTGCCAGCAGTCAGTCTAGAGGCGTCACAGATACGCAGTATTTT CASSQSRGVTDTQYF
TRBJ2-7 16 TRBD2 TRBV7-8 NA TGTGCCAGCAGCTTAGGCGGTAGCGGGGGCACGTACGAGCAGTACTTC CASSLGGSGGTYEQYF
TRBJ1-2 16 NA TRBV19 NA TGTGCCAGTAGTAAGGAGGTTATTGGGCCGGCGGGGGGCTACACCTTC CASSKEVIGPAGGYTF
TRBJ2-5 15 TRBD1 TRBV6-2/TRBV6-3 NA TGTGCCAGCAGTTACGACGCCGGGACAGCAGAGACCCAGTACTTC CASSYDAGTAETQYF
TRBJ2-7 15 TRBD1 TRBV2 NA TGTGCCAGCAGCAAGGGACGGGACAGGGTCTACGAGCAGTACTTC CASSKGRDRVYEQYF
TRBJ2-2 16 NA TRBV3-1/TRBV3-2 NA TGTGCCAGCAGCCATAGGGGACCAATGCGGACCGGGGAGCTGTTTTTT CASSHRGPMRTGELFF
TRBJ1-5 15 NA TRBV7-9 NA TGTGCCAGCAGCTCTACATTCGACAGAAATCAGCCCCAGCATTTT CASSSTFDRNQPQHF
TRBJ2-5 15 TRBD2 TRBV5-1 NA TGCGCCAGCAGCTTGGAACTAGCGGGGGGTGAGACCCAGTACTTC CASSLELAGGETQYF